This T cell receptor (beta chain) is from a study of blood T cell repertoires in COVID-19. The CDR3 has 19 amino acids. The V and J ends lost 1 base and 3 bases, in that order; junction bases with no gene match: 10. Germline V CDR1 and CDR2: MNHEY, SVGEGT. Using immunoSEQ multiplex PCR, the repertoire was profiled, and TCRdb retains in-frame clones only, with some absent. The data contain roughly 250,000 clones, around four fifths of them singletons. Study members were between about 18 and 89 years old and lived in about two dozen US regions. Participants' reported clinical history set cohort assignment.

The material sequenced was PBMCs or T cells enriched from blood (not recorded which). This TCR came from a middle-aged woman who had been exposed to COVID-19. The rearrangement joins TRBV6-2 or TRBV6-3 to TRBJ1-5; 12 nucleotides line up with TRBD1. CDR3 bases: TGTGCCAGCAGTTACTTGCCGGGACAGGGGGCAAGGGACAATCAGCCCCAGCATTTT. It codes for CASSYLPGQGARDNQPQHF.